Presented here are 5 T cell receptor beta chains from one specimen sequenced in a study of cytomegalovirus exposure and HLA in healthy donors (dated by TCRdb to the late 2010s). The protocol used for the library was the immunoSEQ multiplex PCR assay. TCRdb carries this immuneACCESS record with in-frame sequences only. Its versions omit some clonotypes, under half of them owing to an unresolved V gene in the studies checked, with the rest unexplained. This sample comprises 120,000 or so clones, nearly 90% of them detected only once. Jointly, the top ten make up around 1.1% of the sample. Source material: PBMCs. The receptors here all came from a woman under 30 in good health and CMV-seronegative.

The V call is TRBV18, the J call TRBJ1-1, with 7 nucleotides matching TRBD1. CDR3 length equals 15 residues. V shed 0 bases, J shed 5 bases, and the junction held 6 bases outside the gene matches. Germline lookup yields CDR1 KGHSH and CDR2 LQKENI. The CDR3 DNA follows: TGTGCCAGCTCACCACCGAGACAGGGTGGTACTGAAGCTTTCTTT. It yields the protein CASSPPRQGGTEAFF. The complete variable domain, with remaining parts taken from reference TRBV18 and TRBJ1-1, reads NAGVMQNPRHLVRRRGQEARLRCSPMKGHSHVYWYRQLPEEGLKFMVYLQKENIIDESGMPKERFSAEFPKEGPSILRIQQVVRGDSAAYFCASSPPRQGGTEAFFGQGTRLTVV.

This clone showed up just once. The rearrangement links TRBV19 to TRBJ1-1; no clear D gene. Per the germline V gene, CDR1 is LNHDA and CDR2 is SQIVND (reference sequence). Trimming stripped 0 bases from V and 3 bases from J, with 14 bases between. This CDR3 is built from 16 residues. The CDR3 bases are TGTGCCAGTAGTATAGATGAGTGGCGGCAGTACACTGAAGCTTTCTTT. This translates into CASSIDEWRQYTEAFF. Combining the CDR3 with reference TRBV19 and TRBJ1-1 gives the whole variable domain DGGITQSPKYLFRKEGQNVTLSCEQNLNHDAMYWYRQDPGQGLRLIYYSQIVNDFQKGDIAEGYSVSREKKESFPLTVTSAQKNPTAFYLCASSIDEWRQYTEAFFGQGTRLTVV.

The chain is built from TRBV27 and TRBJ1-2; the D gene is possibly TRBD1 (5 bases). Germline-derived CDR1 and CDR2 are MNHEY and SMNVEV (reference sequence). This CDR3 is built from 12 residues. V dropped 6 bases and J dropped 6 bases, with 11 bases sitting between them. The DNA for the CDR3 is TGTGCCAGCAGGCCCCAAGGGGATGGCTACACCTTC. Amino acid sequence: CASRPQGDGYTF.

The chain joins TRBV6-1 to TRBJ2-3, with TRBD2 as a possible D gene (5 bases). The CDR3 loop spans 15 amino acids. Germline loops: CDR1 MNHNS, CDR2 SASEGT. V lost 4 bases and J 0 bases, leaving 11 bases between the germline ends. The CDR3 bases are TGTGCCAGCAGTGTTATTAGCGCTAGCACAGATACGCAGTATTTT. It yields the protein CASSVISASTDTQYF.

This clone showed up just once. V is TRBV6-6 and J is TRBJ2-7; weak D call: TRBD2 (5 bases). Germline lookup yields CDR1 MNHNY and CDR2 SVGAGI (reference sequence). This CDR3 contains 15 residues. Trimming cost V 5 bases and J 4 bases, with 18 bases left between them. CDR3 in DNA: TGTGCCAGCAGTCCCCCTCCCCCAGCGGCATACGAGCAGTACTTC. Amino acids: CASSPPPPAAYEQYF.